Presented here are 32 T cell receptor beta chains from one specimen sequenced in a study of T cell responses to AZD1222 COVID-19 vaccine. TCRdb keeps only in-frame clones here, not all; method: immunoSEQ multiplex PCR. This repertoire shows approximately 100,000 clones, around 95% found once; its top ten account for 2% to 2.5%. Here the sequenced sample was peripheral blood, taken on day 0 of AZD1222 vaccination. Source of these receptors: an adult in good health.

The V call is TRBV2, the J call TRBJ1-2, with D possibly matching TRBD1 (5 bases). Germline CDR1 SNHLY, CDR2 FYNNEI. CDR3 length: 14 amino acids. The V gene lost 2 bases and the J gene lost 8 bases, with 15 bases spanning the gap. The DNA of the CDR3 is TGTGCCAGCAGTGAATTGTTGGGGCTTGACGGCTACACCTTC. Residues: CASSELLGLDGYTF.

This chain uses TRBV11-2 with TRBJ1-6; D not resolved. This CDR3 contains 14 residues. V lost 5 bases and J 5 bases, leaving 10 bases between the germline ends. Germline CDR1 is SGHAT and CDR2 is FQNNGV. The CDR3 DNA is TGTGCCAGCAGCCTCTGGAGGGATAATTCACCCCTCCACTTT. Its protein is CASSLWRDNSPLHF.

CDR3 sequence (DNA): TGCGCCAGCAGCTTGCCCCCTTCCGTGGAGCTGTTTTTT. Protein sequence: CASSLPPSVELFF. V is TRBV5-1 and J is TRBJ2-2; D gene ambiguous. Germline V gene lookup returns CDR1 SGHRS and CDR2 YFSETQ. There are 13 residues in the CDR3. Trimming stripped 1 base from V and 10 bases from J, with 11 bases between.

The rearrangement links TRBV2 to TRBJ1-2; a possible D gene is TRBD1 (5 bases). Germline V gives CDR1 SNHLY, CDR2 FYNNEI. V lost 3 bases and J 7 bases, leaving 12 bases between the germline ends. The CDR3 has 13 residues. CDR3 nucleotide sequence: TGTGCCAGCAGTGAGGAGGGGATAGGTGGCTACACCTTC. As protein: CASSEEGIGGYTF.

The rearrangement uses TRBV19 and TRBJ2-3; D is perhaps TRBD1 or TRBD2 (5 bases each). The CDR3 runs 14 residues. CDR1 is LNHDA, CDR2 SQIVND, per germline (reference sequence). V was pared by 4 bases and J by 8 bases, with 16 bases between. CDR3 DNA sequence: TGTGCCAGTAGTACCGGGACGGAGTATGGTACGCAGTATTTT. Encoded protein: CASSTGTEYGTQYF.

J is TRBJ2-7 and V is TRBV30; D gene ambiguous. The germline V and J ends were trimmed by 4 bases and 0 bases, with 13 bases remaining between them. CDR3 length equals 14 residues. CDR1 is GTSNPN and CDR2 is SVGIG in the germline V gene (reference sequence). CDR3 protein: CAWTRASDSYEQYF. CDR3 nucleotides: TGTGCCTGGACTCGGGCCTCGGACTCCTACGAGCAGTACTTC.

This clone was detected once. The chain recombines TRBV6-4 with TRBJ1-2; D is ambiguous. Germline V gives CDR1 MRHNA, CDR2 SNTAGT. The CDR3 extends over 17 amino acids. V was trimmed by 3 bases and J by 6 bases, leaving 23 bases between them. The CDR3: CASSELCAGPRYHGYTF. In DNA, the CDR3 is TGTGCCAGCAGTGAGCTTTGTGCAGGCCCTAGGTACCATGGCTACACCTTC.

The chain combines TRBV7-9 with TRBJ2-5; the D gene is possibly TRBD1 (8 bases). Germline V gene sequence: CDR1 SEHNR, CDR2 FQNEAQ (reference sequence). There are 15 residues in the CDR3. The V end was cut by 4 bases, the J end by 7 bases, with 19 bases between. The CDR3 spells CASSSGTGRGGTQYF. As DNA, the CDR3 is TGTGCCAGCAGCTCTGGGACAGGCCGCGGGGGGACCCAGTACTTC.

The V call is TRBV2, the J call TRBJ1-2; the D is unclear. V was shortened by 2 bases and J by 6 bases, with 16 bases between the two germline ends. CDR3 size: 15 residues. Germline CDR1 reads SNHLY; CDR2 reads FYNNEI. CDR3 DNA sequence: TGTGCCAGCAGTGAACTCCGGGGATCTCGTAATGGCTACACCTTC. Translated, it gives CASSELRGSRNGYTF.

CDR3 sequence (DNA): TGTGCCAGCTCAGCGGACAACTATGGCTACACCTTC. Amino acids: CASSADNYGYTF. This sequence joins TRBV18 and TRBJ1-2; D uncertain. The CDR3 is 12 amino acids. Germline V gene lookup returns CDR1 KGHSH and CDR2 LQKENI. The V end was cut by 5 bases, the J end by 2 bases, with 6 bases between.

The chain carries TRBV10-2 and TRBJ1-1; 8 bases are shared with TRBD1. This CDR3 contains 16 residues. The germline V gene encodes CDR1 WSHSY and CDR2 SAAADI. V trimming: 0 bases; J trimming: 3 bases; junction bases outside the gene matches: 6. The CDR3 region is CASSESEAGGDTEAFF. The CDR3 DNA reads as TGCGCCAGCAGTGAGTCTGAGGCAGGGGGCGACACTGAAGCTTTCTTT.

The genes are TRBV5-1 and TRBJ1-2; 7 nucleotides match TRBD1. CDR1 and CDR2 (germline): SGHRS, YFSETQ. This CDR3 has 14 amino acids. V gave up 3 bases and J gave up 5 bases; unmatched junction bases: 7. The CDR3 protein is CASSYGTVQYGYTF. CDR3 DNA sequence: TGCGCCAGCAGCTATGGGACAGTCCAATATGGCTACACCTTC. The whole variable domain, remainder taken from reference TRBV5-1 and TRBJ1-2, is KAGVTQTPRYLIKTRGQQVTLSCSPISGHRSVSWYQQTPGQGLQFLFEYFSETQRNKGNFPGRFSGRQFSNSRSEMNVSTLELGDSALYLCASSYGTVQYGYTFGSGTRLTVV.

V usage is TRBV5-1 and J usage is TRBJ1-5; maybe TRBD1 (5 bases). The length of the CDR3 is 15 residues. Germline CDR1 reads SGHRS; CDR2 reads YFSETQ. V shed 0 bases and J shed 1 base, with 8 bases lying between them. The chain's CDR3 is CASSLAGDSNQPQHF. The CDR3 DNA is TGCGCCAGCAGCTTGGCTGGGGACAGCAATCAGCCCCAGCATTTT.

A few counts support this clone. This chain connects TRBV28 to TRBJ1-1; a possible D gene is TRBD1 (6 bases). V shed 5 bases and J shed 9 bases, with 16 bases lying between them. The CDR3 has 13 amino acids. Germline V lookup: CDR1 MDHEN, CDR2 SYDVKM. The CDR3 nucleotides read TGTGCCAGCAGTCCGATAACCCGGGGGCAAGCTTTCTTT. Encoded protein: CASSPITRGQAFF.

CDR3 sequence reads: CASSKGGRPNTEAFF. The CDR3 DNA reads TGTGCCAGTAGTAAAGGCGGCAGGCCGAACACTGAAGCTTTCTTT. The chain employs TRBV19 and TRBJ1-1, with no clear D. In germline, CDR1 is LNHDA, CDR2 SQIVND (reference sequence). V was pared by 4 bases and J by 1 base, with 13 bases between. This CDR3 has 15 residues.

The genes are TRBV6-2 or TRBV6-3 and TRBJ2-7; D is ambiguous. Trimming cost V 4 bases and J 7 bases, with 14 bases left between them. The CDR3 extends over 13 amino acids. Germline V gives CDR1 MNHEY, CDR2 SVGEGT. CDR3 sequence (DNA): TGTGCCAGCAGTTCCGTCGTTAGCAGGGAGCAGTACTTC. It encodes CASSSVVSREQYF.

This clone has a handful of counts. The J gene is TRBJ1-5, the V gene TRBV10-3; D call uncertain. V lost 0 bases, J lost 5 bases, and 8 bases lay in between. The CDR3 extends over 14 amino acids. CDR1 is ENHRY, CDR2 SYGVKD, per germline. The DNA of the CDR3 is TGTGCCATCAGTGAGTCGAGGGCGGATCAGCCCCAGCATTTT. Translating gives CAISESRADQPQHF.

This rearrangement joins TRBV6-5 to TRBJ2-2, with D tentatively TRBD1 (5 bases). The V and J ends lost 2 bases and 6 bases respectively, with 10 bases between them. This CDR3 has 14 amino acids. Germline V lookup: CDR1 MNHEY, CDR2 SVGAGI. Here the CDR3 DNA reads TGTGCCAGCAGTTACCTCCAGGGCGCCGGGGAGCTGTTTTTT. Protein product: CASSYLQGAGELFF.

The chain joins TRBV19 to TRBJ2-3; 7 nucleotides agree with TRBD2. V shed 1 base and J 3 bases; nucleotides not matched to a gene: 1. This CDR3 is built from 14 residues. Germline CDR1 reads LNHDA; CDR2 reads SQIVND (reference sequence). Here the CDR3 reads CASSIGGGTDTQYF. The CDR3, as DNA: TGTGCCAGTAGTATAGGGGGGGGGACAGATACGCAGTATTTT.

The rearrangement joins TRBV19 to TRBJ1-2; 7 bases fit TRBD1. Germline CDR1 reads LNHDA; CDR2 reads SQIVND (reference sequence). V shed 5 bases, J shed 4 bases, and the junction held 10 bases outside the gene matches. The length of the CDR3 is 15 residues. CDR3 in DNA: TGTGCCAGTAGTCCGAGTGACAGGGTCAGCTATGGCTACACCTTC. Translation gives CASSPSDRVSYGYTF.

The rearrangement uses TRBV19 and TRBJ2-7; the match to TRBD1 covers 7 bases. The CDR3 totals 12 residues. J was trimmed by 4 bases and V by 3 bases; bases with no gene match: 0. Germline V lookup: CDR1 LNHDA, CDR2 SQIVND (reference sequence). CDR3 loop: CASSMTGYEQYF. The CDR3 coding sequence is TGTGCCAGTAGTATGACAGGGTACGAGCAGTACTTC.

The chain uses TRBV7-3 and TRBJ1-1; D is perhaps TRBD1 (6 bases). The CDR3 totals 15 residues. Germline CDR1 reads SGHTA; CDR2 reads FQGTGA. V shed 4 bases and J shed 3 bases, with 15 bases lying between them. The CDR3 bases are TGTGCCAGCAGCTCCGACGGGGGGCGCGACACTGAAGCTTTCTTT. Translation gives CASSSDGGRDTEAFF.

V and J are TRBV27 and TRBJ1-2; 7 positions match TRBD1. The CDR3 sequence is 13 residues long. Germline CDR1 and CDR2: MNHEY and SMNVEV (reference sequence). Losses at the gene ends were 5 bases for V and 5 bases for J; bases not matched to a gene: 5. Here the CDR3 reads CASSPGGWYGYTF. Here the CDR3 DNA reads TGTGCCAGCAGTCCAGGGGGGTGGTATGGCTACACCTTC.

The chain employs TRBV4-3 and TRBJ2-1; 10 bases are shared with TRBD2. The CDR3 has 16 residues. The ends lost 1 base at V and 5 bases at J; junction bases unmatched: 5. The germline CDR1 and CDR2 sequences are LGHNA and YSLEER. CDR3 sequence reads: CASSQGSSGGDNEQFF. The CDR3 DNA reads TGCGCCAGCAGCCAAGGATCTAGCGGGGGAGACAATGAGCAGTTCTTC.

This clone was counted a single time. The V call is TRBV11-2, the J call TRBJ1-1; D perhaps matches TRBD1 (5 bases). V dropped 6 bases and J dropped 3 bases, with 17 bases sitting between them. CDR1 and CDR2 (germline): SGHAT, FQNNGV. The CDR3 runs 15 residues. The CDR3 sequence: CASRGTQGLDTEAFF. CDR3 DNA sequence: TGTGCCAGCAGAGGAACTCAGGGATTGGACACTGAAGCTTTCTTT.

The rearrangement joins TRBV4-2 to TRBJ2-6; D is perhaps TRBD1 (6 bases). The CDR3 runs to 20 residues. The V and J ends lost 0 bases and 0 bases respectively, with 18 bases between them. CDR1 and CDR2 from the germline V gene are LGHNA and YNFKEQ. The CDR3 DNA reads as TGTGCCAGCAGCCAAGATGTAACTGGACAGAGGGGCTCTGGGGCCAACGTCCTGACTTTC. Its protein is CASSQDVTGQRGSGANVLTF.

In regard to this clone: Other DNA variants within this sample encode the same CDR3. V and J are TRBV30 and TRBJ2-7; D is possibly TRBD1 (6 bases). V dropped 0 bases and J dropped 3 bases, with 6 bases sitting between them. Germline V gene lookup returns CDR1 GTSNPN and CDR2 SVGIG (reference sequence). The CDR3 length is 12 residues. This chain's CDR3 is CAWSVQGYEQYF. The CDR3 DNA follows: TGTGCCTGGAGTGTACAGGGCTACGAGCAGTACTTC.

V and J are TRBV11-1 and TRBJ1-1; D remains unclear. With 5 bases removed from V and 1 base from J, the gap between germline ends came to 17 bases. CDR1 SGHAT and CDR2 FQDESV come from the germline V gene (reference sequence). The CDR3 consists of 16 residues. The CDR3 region is CASSPTGPEPNTEAFF. CDR3 DNA: TGTGCCAGCAGCCCGACCGGACCCGAGCCGAACACTGAAGCTTTCTTT.

This chain connects TRBV5-4 to TRBJ1-1; 9 nucleotides agree with TRBD1. V lost 5 bases, J lost 4 bases, and 9 bases stayed unmatched. CDR3 length: 15 amino acids. Germline CDR1 is SGHNT and CDR2 is YYREEE (reference sequence). The CDR3 reads CASSPRQGVATEAFF. The DNA of the CDR3 is TGTGCCAGCAGTCCCCGACAGGGGGTTGCCACTGAAGCTTTCTTT.

The rearrangement uses TRBV7-9 and TRBJ1-3; D not resolved. This CDR3 spans 13 amino acids. Looked up from germline, CDR1 is SEHNR and CDR2 is FQNEAQ (reference sequence). The V gene lost 4 bases and the J gene lost 2 bases, with 6 bases spanning the gap. CDR3 loop: CASSSQTGNTIYF. In nucleotides, the CDR3 is TGTGCCAGCAGCTCCCAAACTGGAAACACCATATATTTT.

The V and J genes are TRBV6-4 and TRBJ1-1; D is perhaps TRBD1 (6 bases). The V end lost 0 bases, the J end lost 4 bases, and 9 bases lay between the germline ends. Looked up from germline, CDR1 is MRHNA and CDR2 is SNTAGT. CDR3 length: 14 amino acids. CDR3 coding DNA: TGTGCCAGCAGTGACTCAGGAGGGGGCACTGAAGCTTTCTTT. Translation gives CASSDSGGGTEAFF.

V and J are TRBV7-2 and TRBJ1-2; D not resolved. The CDR3 is 17 amino acids. V was trimmed by 2 bases and J by 4 bases, leaving 20 bases between them. Germline assignment: CDR1 SGHTA and CDR2 FQGNSA. Written as DNA, the CDR3 is TGTGCCAGCAGCTTATCCGAGACTCAGACGAGAGGCTATGGCTACACCTTC. As protein: CASSLSETQTRGYGYTF. The full variable domain, with the rest looked up from reference TRBV7-2 and TRBJ1-2, is GAGVSQSPSNKVTEKGKDVELRCDPISGHTALYWYRQSLGQGLEFLIYFQGNSAPDKSGLPSDRFSAERTGGSVSTLTIQRTQQEDSAVYLCASSLSETQTRGYGYTFGSGTRLTVV.